This T cell receptor (beta chain) was recorded in a study of T cell responses to AZD1222 COVID-19 vaccine. The CDR3 extends over 14 amino acids. V was cut by 3 bases and J by 0 bases, with 10 bases left in between. The germline gives CDR1 SGHRS, CDR2 YFSETQ. TCRdb keeps only in-frame clones here, not all; method: immunoSEQ multiplex PCR. This table holds some 150,000 clones, more than 90% found once. The specimen was peripheral blood, collected 28 days after the second AZD1222 dose. This chain connects TRBV5-1 to TRBJ2-7, with D possibly called TRBD1 or TRBD2 (5 bases each). This clonotype was sampled from an adult who received the AZD1222 COVID-19 vaccine. The CDR3 region is CASSSRGYSYEQYF. For the CDR3, the DNA is TGCGCCAGCAGCTCCCGGGGCTACTCCTACGAGCAGTACTTC.